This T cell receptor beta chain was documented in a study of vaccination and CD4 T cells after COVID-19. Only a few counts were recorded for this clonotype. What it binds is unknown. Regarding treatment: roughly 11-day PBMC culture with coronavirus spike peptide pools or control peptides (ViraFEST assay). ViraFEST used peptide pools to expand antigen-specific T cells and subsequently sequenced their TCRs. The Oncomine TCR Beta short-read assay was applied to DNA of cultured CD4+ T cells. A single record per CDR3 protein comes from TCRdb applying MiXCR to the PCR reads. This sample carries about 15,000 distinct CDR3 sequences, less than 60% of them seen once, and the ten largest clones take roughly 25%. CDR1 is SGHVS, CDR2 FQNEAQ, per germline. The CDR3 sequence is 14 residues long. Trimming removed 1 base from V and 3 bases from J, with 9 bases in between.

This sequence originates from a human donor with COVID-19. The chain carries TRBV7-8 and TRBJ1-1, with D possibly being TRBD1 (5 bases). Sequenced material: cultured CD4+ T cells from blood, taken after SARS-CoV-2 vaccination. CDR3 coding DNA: TGTGCCAGCAGCTTAGAGGACAAATACACTGAAGCTTTCTTT. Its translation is CASSLEDKYTEAFF.